This entry lists 5 T cell receptor beta chains sequenced from one sample in a study of blood T cell repertoires in COVID-19. Sequencing used immunoSEQ multiplex PCR; TCRdb keeps in-frame clones, though not all of them. The sample contains 45,000 to 55,000 clones, 68% of which appear only once. The sample taken for sequencing was peripheral blood. The source is a woman aged 70-85 years with acute or convalescent COVID-19.

This clone is labeled as medium-sized. The chain recombines TRBV5-4 with TRBJ2-1, with D possibly matching TRBD1 (6 bases). CDR1 and CDR2 from the germline V gene are SGHNT and YYREEE (reference sequence). V lost 2 bases and J 4 bases, leaving 10 bases between the germline ends. The CDR3 is 14 amino acids. DNA of the CDR3: TGTGCCAGCAGCTTAACTGGACAGTACAATGAGCAGTTCTTC. The encoded protein is CASSLTGQYNEQFF.

The chain is built from TRBV6-1 and TRBJ2-3; TRBD1 is a possible D gene (5 bases). V gave up 0 bases and J gave up 4 bases, with 8 bases separating them. The germline V gene encodes CDR1 MNHNS and CDR2 SASEGT. The length of the CDR3 is 14 residues. CDR3 protein: CASSEAMGPDTQYF. The CDR3 nucleotides are TGTGCCAGCAGTGAAGCGATGGGGCCAGATACGCAGTATTTT.

This rearrangement joins TRBV4-1 to TRBJ1-4; D possibly corresponds to TRBD1 (5 bases). The V and J ends lost 4 bases and 0 bases respectively, with 12 bases between them. Germline values: CDR1 MGHRA, CDR2 YSYEKL. The CDR3 covers 16 residues. CDR3 DNA: TGCGCCAGCAGCCGAGCGACAGTCGCAACTAATGAAAAACTGTTTTTT. This translates into CASSRATVATNEKLFF.

V gene TRBV12-3 or TRBV12-4 combines with J gene TRBJ1-2; D is possibly TRBD1 (6 bases). The CDR3 runs 12 residues. The V end lost 5 bases, the J end lost 8 bases, and 12 bases lay between the germline ends. The CDR3 coding sequence is TGTGCCAGCAGTAGGACAGCATTGGGCTACACCTTC. Its translation: CASSRTALGYTF.

Written as DNA, the CDR3 is TGCGCCAGCAGCTTGACAGGGGCCTCTGGAAACACCATATATTTT. Protein: CASSLTGASGNTIYF. The V call is TRBV5-1, the J call TRBJ1-3, with TRBD1 identical over 7 bases. CDR3 length equals 15 residues. Germline V gene data show CDR1 as SGHRS and CDR2 as YFSETQ. Trimming at V came to 1 base and at J to 0 bases, leaving 1 base not matched to a gene.